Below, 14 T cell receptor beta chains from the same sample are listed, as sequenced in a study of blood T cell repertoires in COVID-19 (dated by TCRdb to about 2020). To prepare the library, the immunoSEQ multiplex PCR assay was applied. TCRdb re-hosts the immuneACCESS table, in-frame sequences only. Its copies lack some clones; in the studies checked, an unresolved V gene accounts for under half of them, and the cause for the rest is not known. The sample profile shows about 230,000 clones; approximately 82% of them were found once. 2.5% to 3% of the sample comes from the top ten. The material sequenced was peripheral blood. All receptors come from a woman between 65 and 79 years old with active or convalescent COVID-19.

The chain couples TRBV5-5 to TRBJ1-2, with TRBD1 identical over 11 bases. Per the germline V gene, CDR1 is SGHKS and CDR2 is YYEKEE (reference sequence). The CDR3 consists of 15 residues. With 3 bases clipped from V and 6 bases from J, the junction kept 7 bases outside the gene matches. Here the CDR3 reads CASSSPGTGGNGYTF. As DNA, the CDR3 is TGTGCCAGCAGCTCCCCCGGGACAGGGGGGAATGGCTACACCTTC.

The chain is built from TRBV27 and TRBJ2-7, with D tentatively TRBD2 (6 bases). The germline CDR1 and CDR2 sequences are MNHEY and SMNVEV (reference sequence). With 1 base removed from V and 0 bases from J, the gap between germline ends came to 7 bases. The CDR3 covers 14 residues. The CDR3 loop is CASSLYGSSYEQYF. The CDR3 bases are TGTGCCAGCAGTTTATACGGGAGCTCCTACGAGCAGTACTTC.

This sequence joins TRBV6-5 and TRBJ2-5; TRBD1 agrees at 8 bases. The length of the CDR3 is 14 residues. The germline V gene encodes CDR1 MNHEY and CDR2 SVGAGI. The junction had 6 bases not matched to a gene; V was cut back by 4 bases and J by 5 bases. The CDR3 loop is CASSFQGAMETQYF. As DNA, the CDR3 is TGTGCCAGCAGTTTTCAGGGGGCGATGGAGACCCAGTACTTC.

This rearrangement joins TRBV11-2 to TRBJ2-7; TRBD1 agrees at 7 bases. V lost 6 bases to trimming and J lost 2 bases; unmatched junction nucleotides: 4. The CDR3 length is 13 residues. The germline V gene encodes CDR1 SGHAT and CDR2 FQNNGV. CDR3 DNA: TGTGCCAGCAGAACCGGGACAGCCTACGAGCAGTACTTC. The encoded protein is CASRTGTAYEQYF.

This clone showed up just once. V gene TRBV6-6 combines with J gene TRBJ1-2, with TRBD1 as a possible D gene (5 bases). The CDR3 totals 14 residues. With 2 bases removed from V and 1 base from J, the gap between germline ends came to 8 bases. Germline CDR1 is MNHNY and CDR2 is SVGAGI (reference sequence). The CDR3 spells CASSYDSVNYGYTF. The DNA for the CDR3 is TGTGCCAGCAGTTACGACAGCGTTAACTATGGCTACACCTTC.

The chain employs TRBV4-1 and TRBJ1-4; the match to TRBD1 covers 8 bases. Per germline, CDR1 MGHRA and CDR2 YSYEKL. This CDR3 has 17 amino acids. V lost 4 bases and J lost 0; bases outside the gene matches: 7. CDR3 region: CASSPTGDPATNEKLFF. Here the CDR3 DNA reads TGCGCCAGCAGCCCGACAGGGGACCCTGCAACTAATGAAAAACTGTTTTTT.

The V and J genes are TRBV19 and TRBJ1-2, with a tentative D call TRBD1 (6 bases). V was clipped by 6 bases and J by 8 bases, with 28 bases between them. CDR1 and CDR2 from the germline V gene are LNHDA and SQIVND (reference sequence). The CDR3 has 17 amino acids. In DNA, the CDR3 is TGTGCCAGTAGGCTTCTCCAGACCGGTCTCAGGGGTAGGGGCTACACCTTC. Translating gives CASRLLQTGLRGRGYTF.

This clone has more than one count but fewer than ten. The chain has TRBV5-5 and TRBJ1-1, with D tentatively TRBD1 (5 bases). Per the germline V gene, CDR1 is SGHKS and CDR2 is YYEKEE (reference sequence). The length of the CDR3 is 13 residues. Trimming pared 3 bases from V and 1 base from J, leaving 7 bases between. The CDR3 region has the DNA TGTGCCAGCAGCTGGGGCCCGAACACTGAAGCTTTCTTT. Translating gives CASSWGPNTEAFF.

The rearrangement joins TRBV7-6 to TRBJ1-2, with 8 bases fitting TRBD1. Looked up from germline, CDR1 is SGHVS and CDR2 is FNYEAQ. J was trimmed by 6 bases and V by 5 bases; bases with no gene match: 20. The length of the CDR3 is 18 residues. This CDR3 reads CASSIHPPGQEPRNGYTF. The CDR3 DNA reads TGTGCCAGCAGCATACACCCCCCGGGACAGGAACCTCGGAATGGCTACACCTTC.

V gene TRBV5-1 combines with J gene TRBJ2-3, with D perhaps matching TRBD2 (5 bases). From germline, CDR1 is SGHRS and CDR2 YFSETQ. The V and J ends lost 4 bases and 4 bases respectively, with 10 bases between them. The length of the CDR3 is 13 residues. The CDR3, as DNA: TGCGCCAGCAGCCCGACGGGGTCAGATACGCAGTATTTT. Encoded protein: CASSPTGSDTQYF.

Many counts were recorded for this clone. CDR3 sequence (DNA): TGTGCCAGCAGATCACACGTAACTAACTATGGCTACACCTTC. As protein: CASRSHVTNYGYTF. V gene TRBV6-5 combines with J gene TRBJ1-2; D call uncertain. The germline V gene has CDR1 MNHEY and CDR2 SVGAGI. Deletions cut 6 bases from V and 0 bases from J, with 11 bases between. The CDR3 is 14 residues long.

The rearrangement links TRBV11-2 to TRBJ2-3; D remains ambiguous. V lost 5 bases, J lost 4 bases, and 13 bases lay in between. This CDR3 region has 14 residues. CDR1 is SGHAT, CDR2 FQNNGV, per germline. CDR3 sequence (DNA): TGTGCCAGCAGCCGCGTGCTAGTAGCAGATACGCAGTATTTT. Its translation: CASSRVLVADTQYF.

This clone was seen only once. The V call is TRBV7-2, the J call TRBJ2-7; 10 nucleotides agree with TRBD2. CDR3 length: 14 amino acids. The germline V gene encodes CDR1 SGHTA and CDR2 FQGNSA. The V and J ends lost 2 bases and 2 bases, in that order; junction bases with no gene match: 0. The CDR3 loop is CASSLLAGAYEQYF. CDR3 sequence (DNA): TGTGCCAGCAGCTTACTAGCGGGGGCCTACGAGCAGTACTTC.

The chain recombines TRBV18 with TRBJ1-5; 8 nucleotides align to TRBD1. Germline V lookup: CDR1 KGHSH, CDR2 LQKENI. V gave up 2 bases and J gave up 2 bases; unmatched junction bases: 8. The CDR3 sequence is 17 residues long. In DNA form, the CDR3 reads TGTGCCAGCTCACCAGTGACAGGGACAGGAGGCAATCAGCCCCAGCATTTT. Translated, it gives CASSPVTGTGGNQPQHF.